Following are 21 T cell receptor beta chains from one sample sequenced in a study of blood T cell repertoires in COVID-19 (dated by TCRdb to about 2020). Receptor libraries were prepared by the immunoSEQ multiplex PCR assay. This immuneACCESS table, as held by TCRdb, lists in-frame sequences with V and J called but not all clones. Of the missing ones, under half trace to an unresolved V gene in checked studies; the others have no known cause. The sample table holds fewer than 200,000 clones, of which approximately 85% were seen once. The ten largest clones take up 9.8% of the sample. The sequencing input was peripheral blood. These receptors were obtained from a woman aged 80 or over with acute or convalescent COVID-19.

This rearrangement joins TRBV6-6 to TRBJ1-4, with D unclear. This CDR3 is built from 14 residues. V lost 0 bases, J lost 7 bases, and 9 bases lay in between. Germline lookup yields CDR1 MNHNY and CDR2 SVGAGI (reference sequence). The DNA for the CDR3 is TGTGCCAGCAGTTACTCGGGAGGAAGTGAAAAACTGTTTTTT. Encoded protein: CASSYSGGSEKLFF.

The table lists this clone with a few counts. This sequence joins TRBV7-9 and TRBJ1-1, with 9 bases aligning to TRBD1. Germline assignment: CDR1 SEHNR and CDR2 FQNEAQ (reference sequence). CDR3 length: 17 residues. The V gene end was trimmed by 5 bases and the J gene end by 4 bases; junction bases not matched to a gene: 14. The CDR3 is CASSKLRDRARGTEAFF. CDR3 DNA sequence: TGTGCCAGCAGCAAACTCCGGGACAGGGCCCGGGGCACTGAAGCTTTCTTT.

The chain carries TRBV19 and TRBJ1-1; 8 positions match TRBD1. Losses at the gene ends were 5 bases for V and 11 bases for J; bases not matched to a gene: 7. Germline-derived CDR1 and CDR2 are LNHDA and SQIVND (reference sequence). The CDR3 runs 12 residues. CDR3 in amino acids: CASSDRGMEAFF. In DNA, the CDR3 is TGTGCCAGTAGTGACAGGGGAATGGAGGCTTTCTTT.

There are a few counts of this clone. The chain has TRBV11-2 and TRBJ1-2; 8 nucleotides align to TRBD1. This CDR3 is 13 amino acids long. J lost 8 bases, V lost 5 bases, and 7 bases had no gene match. CDR1 is SGHAT and CDR2 is FQNNGV in the germline V gene. The DNA for the CDR3 is TGTGCCAGCAGCCTGTCAGGGGGCGGCGGCTACACCTTC. As protein: CASSLSGGGGYTF.

The chain links TRBV5-6 to TRBJ1-2, with no clear D. The germline CDR1 and CDR2 sequences are SGHDT and YYEEEE. V was clipped by 3 bases and J by 1 base, with 7 bases between them. There are 13 residues in the CDR3. The CDR3 spells CASSSNINYGYTF. CDR3 DNA sequence: TGTGCCAGCAGCTCCAACATTAACTATGGCTACACCTTC.

V and J are TRBV6-1 and TRBJ2-2; 7 bases line up with TRBD2. This CDR3 is built from 16 residues. The germline V gene encodes CDR1 MNHNS and CDR2 SASEGT. V lost 4 bases to trimming and J lost 4 bases; unmatched junction nucleotides: 9. CDR3 residues: CASSVLLASRTGELFF. The CDR3 coding sequence is TGTGCCAGCAGTGTTTTACTAGCGAGCCGCACCGGGGAGCTGTTTTTT.

V usage is TRBV6-2 or TRBV6-3 and J usage is TRBJ2-7, with 10 bases that match TRBD1. The germline CDR1 and CDR2 sequences are MNHEY and SVGEGT. Losses at the gene ends were 4 bases for V and 3 bases for J; bases not matched to a gene: 6. The CDR3 runs to 15 residues. The CDR3: CASSSPGQGRYEQYF. The CDR3 region has the DNA TGTGCCAGCAGTTCCCCGGGACAGGGGCGCTACGAGCAGTACTTC.

This clone was recorded only once. This chain links TRBV29-1 with TRBJ1-3; weak D call: TRBD1 (6 bases). This CDR3 has 13 residues. With 7 bases removed from V and 0 bases from J, the gap between germline ends came to 10 bases. CDR1 and CDR2 (germline): SQVTM, ANQGSEA. CDR3 sequence (DNA): TGCAGCGGTACGACAGGCTCTGGAAACACCATATATTTT. Amino acids: CSGTTGSGNTIYF.

The rearrangement links TRBV20-1 to TRBJ1-2; no clear D. The CDR3 length is 11 residues. V was trimmed by 3 bases and J by 4 bases, leaving 6 bases between them. Germline CDR1 reads DFQATT; CDR2 reads SNEGSKA (reference sequence). The chain's CDR3 is CSASPVYGYTF. CDR3 coding DNA: TGCAGTGCTAGTCCTGTCTATGGCTACACCTTC.

V gene TRBV7-8 combines with J gene TRBJ2-1; 7 nucleotides line up with TRBD2. The length of the CDR3 is 20 residues. Trimming cost V 0 bases and J 0 bases; bases outside gene matches: 14. Germline CDR1 SGHVS, CDR2 FQNEAQ. CDR3 coding DNA: TGTGCCAGCAGCTTAGCGGGAGGGGCAGGCGGCTTAGGCTCCTACAATGAGCAGTTCTTC. Protein sequence: CASSLAGGAGGLGSYNEQFF.

Comment on this clone: One end of the junction fails to match germline, which may point to a read error. The chain combines TRBV4-2 with TRBJ2-3; D may be TRBD2 (5 bases). This CDR3 is 13 amino acids long. CDR1 LGHNA and CDR2 YNFKEQ come from the germline V gene. This chain's CDR3 is CASTQVGADTQYF. The CDR3 bases are TGTGCCAGCACCCAAGTGGGAGCAGATACGCAGTATTTT.

The chain joins TRBV6-5 to TRBJ2-1; D might be TRBD2 (6 bases). This CDR3 region has 15 residues. V dropped 0 bases and J dropped 7 bases, with 13 bases sitting between them. The germline V gene encodes CDR1 MNHEY and CDR2 SVGAGI. CDR3 nucleotide sequence: TGTGCCAGCAGTTACTCAGAGCGCGGGGAGAATGAGCAGTTCTTC. Protein: CASSYSERGENEQFF.

This chain uses TRBV7-9 with TRBJ2-3, with TRBD2 as a possible D gene (6 bases). This CDR3 contains 16 residues. The V and J ends lost 8 bases and 0 bases respectively, with 18 bases between them. Germline V gene data show CDR1 as SEHNR and CDR2 as FQNEAQ (reference sequence). The CDR3 nucleotides are TGTGCCAGCCCTAGCGAGGGCCGGGCTAGCACAGATACGCAGTATTTT. Translating gives CASPSEGRASTDTQYF.

V usage is TRBV5-1 and J usage is TRBJ1-5; 8 nucleotides line up with TRBD1. Germline V gives CDR1 SGHRS, CDR2 YFSETQ. V was pared by 1 base and J by 1 base, with 1 base of the junction left unmatched. This CDR3 comprises 15 residues. This chain's CDR3 is CASSLTGGSNQPQHF. Written as DNA, the CDR3 is TGCGCCAGCAGCTTGACAGGGGGAAGCAATCAGCCCCAGCATTTT. Full variable domain (rest looked up from reference TRBV5-1 and TRBJ1-5): KAGVTQTPRYLIKTRGQQVTLSCSPISGHRSVSWYQQTPGQGLQFLFEYFSETQRNKGNFPGRFSGRQFSNSRSEMNVSTLELGDSALYLCASSLTGGSNQPQHFGDGTRLSIL.

The chain is built from TRBV5-6 and TRBJ2-3; 9 bases agree with TRBD1. V was clipped by 0 bases and J by 3 bases; unmatched bases: 5. The CDR3 loop spans 16 amino acids. In germline, CDR1 is SGHDT, CDR2 YYEEEE. CDR3 residues: CASSLVATGGTDTQYF. DNA of the CDR3: TGTGCCAGCAGCTTGGTAGCGACAGGGGGAACAGATACGCAGTATTTT. The full variable domain, completed using reference TRBV5-6 and TRBJ2-3, is DAGVTQSPTHLIKTRGQQVTLRCSPKSGHDTVSWYQQALGQGPQFIFQYYEEEERQRGNFPDRFSGHQFPNYSSELNVNALLLGDSALYLCASSLVATGGTDTQYFGPGTRLTVL.

The chain joins TRBV21-1 to TRBJ2-1; TRBD2, as called in the table, went unchecked against the DNA. TRBV21-1 is shown as a pseudogene. There are 17 residues in the CDR3. CDR3 in amino acids: CASSPTSGRTHRNEQFF. The CDR3 DNA reads TGTGCCAGCAGTCCGACTAGCGGGAGAACCCATCGCAATGAGCAGTTCTTC.

This clone has just one count. This chain links TRBV10-3 with TRBJ2-2, with a tentative D call TRBD2 (5 bases). CDR1 is ENHRY, CDR2 SYGVKD, per germline. V lost 4 bases and J 4 bases, leaving 13 bases between the germline ends. CDR3 length: 15 residues. CDR3 region: CAISGMREGTGELFF. As DNA, the CDR3 is TGTGCCATCAGTGGCATGCGAGAGGGCACCGGGGAGCTGTTTTTT.

The chain combines TRBV5-6 with TRBJ2-5; 10 positions match TRBD2. Per the germline V gene, CDR1 is SGHDT and CDR2 is YYEEEE. V was clipped by 0 bases and J by 4 bases; unmatched bases: 12. The CDR3 sequence is 18 residues long. The CDR3 here is CASSLVGGASGGLETQYF. CDR3 nucleotide sequence: TGTGCCAGCAGCTTGGTAGGAGGCGCTAGCGGGGGTTTAGAGACCCAGTACTTC.

The chain couples TRBV6-6 to TRBJ2-1, with TRBD1 matching over 10 bases. This CDR3 is 16 amino acids long. Trimming took 0 bases from V and 6 from J; bases not matched to a gene: 5. Germline V gives CDR1 MNHNY, CDR2 SVGAGI (reference sequence). The CDR3 loop reads CASSYSRQGASNEQFF. The CDR3 region has the DNA TGTGCCAGCAGTTACTCCCGACAGGGGGCAAGCAATGAGCAGTTCTTC.

The chain joins TRBV11-2 to TRBJ2-1; the match to TRBD2 covers 10 bases. CDR1 is SGHAT, CDR2 FQNNGV, per germline. Trimming took 6 bases from V and 2 from J; bases not matched to a gene: 4. The CDR3 extends over 15 amino acids. The chain's CDR3 is CASRIAGGAYNEQFF. The CDR3 DNA is TGTGCCAGCAGGATAGCGGGGGGCGCCTACAATGAGCAGTTCTTC.

The V gene is TRBV10-3, the J gene TRBJ2-5; 8 bases align to TRBD2. J lost 7 bases, V lost 4 bases, and 8 bases had no gene match. The CDR3 consists of 14 residues. The germline gives CDR1 ENHRY, CDR2 SYGVKD. The CDR3 region is CAISADGGVRTQYF. DNA for the CDR3: TGTGCCATCAGTGCGGACGGGGGGGTGCGGACCCAGTACTTC.